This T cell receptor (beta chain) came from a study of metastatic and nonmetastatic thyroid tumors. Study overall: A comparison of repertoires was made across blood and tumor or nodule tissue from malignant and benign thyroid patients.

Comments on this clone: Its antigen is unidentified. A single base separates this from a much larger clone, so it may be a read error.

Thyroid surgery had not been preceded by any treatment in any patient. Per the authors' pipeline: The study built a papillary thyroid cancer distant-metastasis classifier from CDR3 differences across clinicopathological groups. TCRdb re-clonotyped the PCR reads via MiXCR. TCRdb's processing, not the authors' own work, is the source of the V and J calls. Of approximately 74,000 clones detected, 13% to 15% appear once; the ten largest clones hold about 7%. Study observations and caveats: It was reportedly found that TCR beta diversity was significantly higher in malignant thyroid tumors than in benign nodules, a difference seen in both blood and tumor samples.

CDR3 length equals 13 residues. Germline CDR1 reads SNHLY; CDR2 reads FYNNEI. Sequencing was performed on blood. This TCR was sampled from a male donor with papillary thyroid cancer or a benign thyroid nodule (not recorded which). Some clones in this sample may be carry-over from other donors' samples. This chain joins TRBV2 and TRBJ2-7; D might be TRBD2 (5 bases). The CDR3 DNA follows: TGTGCCAGCATTCGAGCGGATTCCTGCGAGCAGTACTTC. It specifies CASIRADSCEQYF. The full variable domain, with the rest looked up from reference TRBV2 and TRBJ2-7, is EPEVTQTPSHQVTQMGQEVILRCVPISNHLYFYWYRQILGQKVEFLVSFYNNEISEKSEIFDDQFSVERPDGSNFTLKIRSTKLEDSAMYFCASIRADSCEQYFGPGTRLTVT.